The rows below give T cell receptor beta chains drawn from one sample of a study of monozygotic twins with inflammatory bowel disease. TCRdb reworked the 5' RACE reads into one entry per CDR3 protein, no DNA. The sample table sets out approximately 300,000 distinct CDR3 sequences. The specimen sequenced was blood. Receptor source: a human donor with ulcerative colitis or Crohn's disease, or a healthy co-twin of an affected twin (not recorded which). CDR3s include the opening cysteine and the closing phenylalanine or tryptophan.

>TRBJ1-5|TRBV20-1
CSARKWLQPQHF
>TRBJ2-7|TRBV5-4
CASSSGGWQPYEQYF
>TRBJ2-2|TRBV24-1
CATSDTGRAIGPGELFF
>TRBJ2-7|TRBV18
CASSRLSGQGMGEQYF
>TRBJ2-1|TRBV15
CATSRDLSERTYNEQFF
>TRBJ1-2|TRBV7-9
CASSLEQGRNGYTF
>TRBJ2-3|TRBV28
CASSLPLTSTDTQYF
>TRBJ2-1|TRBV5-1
CATSTELAGNYNEQFF
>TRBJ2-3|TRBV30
CAWMWPSTDTQYF
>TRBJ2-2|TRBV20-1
CSARDPRAGGLAGELFF
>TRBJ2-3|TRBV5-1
CASSSDDTDTQYF
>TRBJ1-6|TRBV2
CASSRDRLHNSPLHF
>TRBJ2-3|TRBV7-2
CASSLEYTDTQYF
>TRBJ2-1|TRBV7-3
CASTWDSSYNEQFF
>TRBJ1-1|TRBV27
CASSTPGLRDTEAFF
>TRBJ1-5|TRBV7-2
CASRQTDRGGQPQHF
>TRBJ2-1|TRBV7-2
CASSLGDKSNEQFF
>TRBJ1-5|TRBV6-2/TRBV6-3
CASSYGGKGSNQPQHF
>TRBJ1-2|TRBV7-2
CASSLDSPHYGYTF
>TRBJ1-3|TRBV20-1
CSANRVPGNTIYF
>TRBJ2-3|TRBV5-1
CASSLERGQSTDTQYF
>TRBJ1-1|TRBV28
CATLQPLNTEAFF
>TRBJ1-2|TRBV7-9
CASSLDAGVYGYTF
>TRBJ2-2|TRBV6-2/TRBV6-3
CASSYLAGFPNTGELFF
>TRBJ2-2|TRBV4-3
CASRLNRDTTGELFF
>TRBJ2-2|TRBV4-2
CASSHPGQYTGELFF
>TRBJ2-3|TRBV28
CASRRGGLTDTQYF
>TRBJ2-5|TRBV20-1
CSARESLAGASQYF
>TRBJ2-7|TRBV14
CASSHRRILQYF
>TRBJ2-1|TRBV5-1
CASSLASYEQFF
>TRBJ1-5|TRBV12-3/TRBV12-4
CASRFREHNQPQHF